A single sample is the source of the 31 T cell receptor beta chains below, sequenced in a study of cytomegalovirus exposure and HLA in healthy donors. The PCR used 60 Vbeta and 13 Jbeta primers. TCRdb keeps only in-frame clones here, not all; method: immunoSEQ multiplex PCR. Found here are about 180,000 clones, roughly 75% of them singletons; the top ten hold under 2%. The sample taken for sequencing was PBMCs. All receptors derive from a young woman in good health and CMV-seronegative.

V and J are TRBV19 and TRBJ2-6; D unclear. The CDR3 runs to 18 residues. Trimming took 3 bases from V and 0 from J, leaving 15 bases between them. The germline V gene has CDR1 LNHDA and CDR2 SQIVND (reference sequence). CDR3 in amino acids: CASSMVALLSSGANVLTF. DNA for the CDR3: TGTGCCAGTAGTATGGTAGCCCTGTTAAGCTCTGGGGCCAACGTCCTGACTTTC.

J is TRBJ2-2 and V is TRBV4-2; D possibly corresponds to TRBD1 (6 bases). V was pared by 4 bases and J by 0 bases, with 6 bases between. Germline loops: CDR1 LGHNA, CDR2 YNFKEQ. This CDR3 is 14 amino acids long. The CDR3 here is CASSRDTNTGELFF. The CDR3 DNA is TGTGCCAGCAGCCGGGACACGAACACCGGGGAGCTGTTTTTT.

The chain is built from TRBV4-2 and TRBJ2-3; D might be TRBD2 (5 bases). Trimming took 0 bases from V and 2 from J, leaving 9 bases between them. This CDR3 comprises 15 residues. Germline values: CDR1 LGHNA, CDR2 YNFKEQ. The CDR3 DNA reads TGTGCCAGCAGCCAAGAACAAGCGGACACAGATACGCAGTATTTT. Its protein product is CASSQEQADTDTQYF.

This chain connects TRBV25-1 to TRBJ2-7, with a tentative D call TRBD1 (6 bases). V lost 3 bases and J 2 bases, leaving 14 bases between the germline ends. Germline V gene data show CDR1 as MGHDK and CDR2 as SYGVNS. The CDR3 length is 15 residues. The CDR3 DNA reads TGTGCCAGCAGTGACCCCAGCAGGGGCGCCTACGAGCAGTACTTC. It is translated as CASSDPSRGAYEQYF.

V usage is TRBV11-2 and J usage is TRBJ2-7; D uncertain. CDR1 and CDR2 (germline): SGHAT, FQNNGV. The V gene lost 5 bases and the J gene lost 0 bases, with 8 bases spanning the gap. The CDR3 loop spans 13 amino acids. The CDR3 spells CASSPDASYEQYF. In nucleotides, the CDR3 is TGTGCCAGCAGCCCAGATGCCTCCTACGAGCAGTACTTC.

CDR3 DNA sequence: TGTGCCAGCAGTGAATATAACGCTGCGAGCTATGGCTACACCTTC. Translation: CASSEYNAASYGYTF. The rearrangement joins TRBV2 to TRBJ1-2; D remains ambiguous. V lost 2 bases, J lost 4 bases, and 14 bases lay in between. Germline lookup yields CDR1 SNHLY and CDR2 FYNNEI. The CDR3 consists of 15 residues.

The rearrangement links TRBV2 to TRBJ1-6, with D possibly TRBD1 on 5 matching bases. The V end lost 8 bases, the J end lost 7 bases, and 12 bases lay between the germline ends. Looked up from germline, CDR1 is SNHLY and CDR2 is FYNNEI. This CDR3 has 13 amino acids. The DNA of the CDR3 is TGTGCCAGCGGGGCGGACGTAAATTCACCCCTCCACTTT. It yields the protein CASGADVNSPLHF.

J is TRBJ2-3 and V is TRBV28; no firm D call. The germline V gene encodes CDR1 MDHEN and CDR2 SYDVKM. CDR3 length: 13 amino acids. The V end lost 5 bases, the J end lost 4 bases, and 10 bases lay between the germline ends. The CDR3 here is CASSRQSPDTQYF. The CDR3 coding sequence is TGTGCCAGCAGTCGTCAGTCCCCAGATACGCAGTATTTT.

The chain recombines TRBV2 with TRBJ2-5; 13 nucleotides match TRBD2. The CDR3 totals 18 residues. The germline V gene encodes CDR1 SNHLY and CDR2 FYNNEI. With V trimmed by 1 base and J by 2 bases, 7 bases remained unmatched. This CDR3 is CASSEGLAGGPFQETQYF. The CDR3 DNA reads as TGTGCCAGCAGTGAAGGACTAGCGGGGGGACCTTTTCAAGAGACCCAGTACTTC.

This clone was found once. The rearrangement links TRBV5-1 to TRBJ2-3; 13 positions agree with TRBD2. J lost 5 bases, V lost 0 bases, and 9 bases had no gene match. Germline V gene lookup returns CDR1 SGHRS and CDR2 YFSETQ. This CDR3 is 18 amino acids long. CDR3 loop: CASSLAQTSGRYRDTQYF. The CDR3 nucleotides read TGCGCCAGCAGCTTGGCACAGACTAGCGGGAGGTATAGAGATACGCAGTATTTT.

The chain uses TRBV2 and TRBJ2-1, with TRBD2 matching over 7 bases. Germline trimming cut 0 bases from V and 2 bases from J; bases unmatched to any gene: 1. Germline V gene data show CDR1 as SNHLY and CDR2 as FYNNEI. The CDR3 length is 15 residues. CDR3 DNA: TGTGCCAGCAGTGAAGCGGGGGGGGCCTACAATGAGCAGTTCTTC. Protein sequence: CASSEAGGAYNEQFF.

The chain is built from TRBV29-1 and TRBJ2-1, with D possibly TRBD1 on 6 matching bases. Per the germline V gene, CDR1 is SQVTM and CDR2 is ANQGSEA. The CDR3 contains 13 residues. The V and J ends lost 6 bases and 4 bases respectively, with 13 bases between them. This CDR3 reads CSVARDTYNEQFF. The CDR3 DNA follows: TGCAGCGTAGCGAGGGACACTTACAATGAGCAGTTCTTC.

This sequence joins TRBV5-6 and TRBJ1-5, with 8 bases fitting TRBD1. This CDR3 is built from 15 residues. J was trimmed by 5 bases and V by 3 bases; bases with no gene match: 7. The germline gives CDR1 SGHDT, CDR2 YYEEEE. CDR3 residues: CASSSTGEKDQPQHF. The CDR3, as DNA: TGTGCCAGCAGCTCGACAGGGGAAAAGGATCAGCCCCAGCATTTT.

The rearrangement uses TRBV30 and TRBJ1-6, with 9 positions matching TRBD1. J lost 10 bases, V lost 0 bases, and 13 bases had no gene match. The germline CDR1 and CDR2 sequences are GTSNPN and SVGIG (reference sequence). The CDR3 loop spans 17 amino acids. The CDR3 coding sequence is TGTGCCTGGAGTGTACTGAAAAAGGGACAGGGAGGATCACCCCTCCACTTT. This encodes CAWSVLKKGQGGSPLHF. The variable domain in full, with the rest retrieved from reference TRBV30 and TRBJ1-6, is SQTIHQWPATLVQPVGSPLSLECTVEGTSNPNLYWYRQAAGRGLQLLFYSVGIGQISSEVPQNLSASRPQDRQFILSSKKLLLSDSGFYLCAWSVLKKGQGGSPLHFGNGTRLTVT.

This clone is a singleton in its sample. CDR3 protein: CASSLNYPTDTQYF. In nucleotides, the CDR3 is TGTGCCAGCAGTTTGAACTATCCCACAGATACGCAGTATTTT. V usage is TRBV27 and J usage is TRBJ2-3; no firm D call. The CDR3 runs to 14 residues. Trimming took off 3 bases at V and 2 bases at J, with 9 bases between the two ends. CDR1 and CDR2 from the germline V gene are MNHEY and SMNVEV (reference sequence).

The rearrangement links TRBV29-1 to TRBJ2-3, with TRBD2 identical over 8 bases. V lost 3 bases to trimming and J lost 3 bases; unmatched junction nucleotides: 5. Germline V gene lookup returns CDR1 SQVTM and CDR2 ANQGSEA. The length of the CDR3 is 14 residues. The CDR3 bases are TGCAGCGTTGATCGTAGCGGGGTTACAGATACGCAGTATTTT. Translation: CSVDRSGVTDTQYF.

The genes are TRBV30 and TRBJ1-2, with 7 bases matching TRBD1. V shed 3 bases, J shed 3 bases, and the junction held 7 bases outside the gene matches. Per germline, CDR1 GTSNPN and CDR2 SVGIG (reference sequence). The CDR3 consists of 14 residues. The CDR3 protein is CAWRKKDRDYGYTF. The CDR3 DNA is TGTGCCTGGAGGAAAAAAGACAGGGACTATGGCTACACCTTC.

The chain has TRBV6-1 and TRBJ1-4; tentative D call: TRBD1 (6 bases). Germline loops: CDR1 MNHNS, CDR2 SASEGT. This CDR3 spans 13 amino acids. Deletions cut 8 bases from V and 5 bases from J, with 12 bases between. The CDR3 bases are TGTGCCAGCTCAGGGGCGAAAAATGAAAAACTGTTTTTT. Residues: CASSGAKNEKLFF.

The genes are TRBV5-1 and TRBJ2-5, with 10 bases that match TRBD2. This CDR3 has 16 residues. V lost 4 bases to trimming and J lost 2 bases; unmatched junction nucleotides: 8. Germline V gene lookup returns CDR1 SGHRS and CDR2 YFSETQ. In DNA, the CDR3 is TGCGCCAGCAGCCCCGGACTAGCGGAGAATCAAGAGACCCAGTACTTC. It is translated as CASSPGLAENQETQYF.

The rearrangement joins TRBV5-1 to TRBJ1-6, with D perhaps TRBD1 (5 bases). From germline, CDR1 is SGHRS and CDR2 YFSETQ. The CDR3 spans 15 residues. Trimming removed 0 bases from V and 8 bases from J, with 12 bases in between. The CDR3 protein is CASSLAGREYSPLHF. The CDR3 DNA sequence: TGCGCCAGCAGCTTGGCAGGGAGGGAATATTCACCCCTCCACTTT.

The chain employs TRBV2 and TRBJ2-3; TRBD1 aligns across 8 bases. CDR3 size: 15 residues. J was trimmed by 5 bases and V by 6 bases; bases with no gene match: 10. Per the germline V gene, CDR1 is SNHLY and CDR2 is FYNNEI. The CDR3 DNA reads TGTGCCAGCAGCGTTCAGGACAGGGTAAAAGATACGCAGTATTTT. This codes for CASSVQDRVKDTQYF.

The CDR3 nucleotides are TGTGCCTGGGGGGGCTTCAGCACAGATACGCAGTATTTT. Amino acids: CAWGGFSTDTQYF. This chain joins TRBV30 and TRBJ2-3; possible D gene TRBD1, 6 bases. V lost 5 bases and J lost 0, with 9 bases in between. Germline loops: CDR1 GTSNPN, CDR2 SVGIG (reference sequence). This CDR3 region has 13 residues. Full variable domain (remainder filled in from reference TRBV30 and TRBJ2-3): SQTIHQWPATLVQPVGSPLSLECTVEGTSNPNLYWYRQAAGRGLQLLFYSVGIGQISSEVPQNLSASRPQDRQFILSSKKLLLSDSGFYLCAWGGFSTDTQYFGPGTRLTVL.

This chain connects TRBV19 to TRBJ1-3; no clear D. Deletions cut 4 bases from V and 2 bases from J, with 12 bases between. The CDR3 is made up of 15 amino acids. Germline CDR1 is LNHDA and CDR2 is SQIVND (reference sequence). The CDR3 reads CASSNPGGAGNTIYF. DNA of the CDR3: TGTGCCAGTAGTAACCCGGGTGGCGCTGGAAACACCATATATTTT.

This sequence joins TRBV11-2 and TRBJ2-1, with TRBD2 matching over 8 bases. CDR1 is SGHAT and CDR2 is FQNNGV in the germline V gene. This CDR3 is built from 14 residues. The ends lost 5 bases at V and 6 bases at J; junction bases unmatched: 6. CDR3 amino acids: CASSPGLARNEQFF. CDR3 DNA sequence: TGTGCCAGCAGCCCAGGACTAGCTCGCAATGAGCAGTTCTTC.

This clone occurred a few times. CDR3 bases: TGTGCCAGCAATCCAAGGGGTAGTTACGAGCAGTACTTC. Protein product: CASNPRGSYEQYF. The chain combines TRBV7-2 with TRBJ2-7; weak D call: TRBD1 (5 bases). Germline CDR1 is SGHTA and CDR2 is FQGNSA. This CDR3 contains 13 residues. V shed 7 bases and J shed 4 bases, with 14 bases lying between them.

This clone showed up just a few times. This chain connects TRBV27 to TRBJ1-2; 7 bases fit TRBD1. This CDR3 is built from 14 residues. Germline-derived CDR1 and CDR2 are MNHEY and SMNVEV (reference sequence). The trim removed 2 bases at V and 5 bases at J, leaving 5 bases unmatched. CDR3 residues: CASSLGPTGYGYTF. CDR3 DNA: TGTGCCAGCAGTTTAGGCCCGACAGGGTATGGCTACACCTTC.

J is TRBJ2-4 and V is TRBV11-2; TRBD1 aligns across 8 bases. CDR1 is SGHAT, CDR2 FQNNGV, per germline. The CDR3 sequence is 15 residues long. With 5 bases clipped from V and 2 bases from J, the junction kept 5 bases outside the gene matches. CDR3: CASSPWTGSKNIQYF. CDR3 nucleotides: TGTGCCAGCAGCCCGTGGACAGGGTCCAAAAACATTCAGTACTTC.

The CDR3 DNA is TGCGCCAGCAGCCTCAGGGAAACTAATGAAAAACTGTTTTTT. Translation: CASSLRETNEKLFF. The chain combines TRBV4-1 with TRBJ1-4, with a weak D call TRBD1 (5 bases). The V and J ends lost 4 bases and 1 base respectively, with 7 bases between them. The CDR3 is 14 residues long. The germline V gene encodes CDR1 MGHRA and CDR2 YSYEKL.

The J gene is TRBJ2-2, the V gene TRBV27; tentative D call: TRBD2 (5 bases). The CDR3 spans 14 residues. Trimming took 7 bases from V and 6 from J, leaving 15 bases between them. The germline gives CDR1 MNHEY, CDR2 SMNVEV (reference sequence). The CDR3 nucleotides are TGTGCCAGCAAAGAGATTGACTACCCCGGGGAGCTGTTTTTT. Amino acids: CASKEIDYPGELFF.

J is TRBJ2-5 and V is TRBV18; a possible D gene is TRBD2 (5 bases). Germline values: CDR1 KGHSH, CDR2 LQKENI. The CDR3 consists of 16 residues. The V gene lost 1 base and the J gene lost 3 bases, with 15 bases spanning the gap. The CDR3 sequence: CASSPHAGTTEETQYF. DNA of the CDR3: TGTGCCAGCTCACCACATGCGGGCACTACGGAAGAGACCCAGTACTTC.

This clone was seen more than once but under ten times. The genes are TRBV5-1 and TRBJ2-3; the D gene is possibly TRBD1 (5 bases). This CDR3 comprises 12 residues. Trimming removed 3 bases from V and 5 bases from J, with 7 bases in between. Per the germline V gene, CDR1 is SGHRS and CDR2 is YFSETQ. The CDR3 region is CASSYDRDTQYF. The CDR3 DNA reads as TGCGCCAGCAGCTATGACAGAGATACGCAGTATTTT.